This T cell receptor (beta chain) was sequenced during a study of blood T cells in healthy people across ages. Study as a whole: There was about one barcoded beta molecule captured by template switching per two T cells. Study-level findings and limits: From one million sequenced T cells, diversity estimates were lower bounds. The long-lived group displayed more naive CD4+ cells, plus higher diversity, than the aged donors did.

As for this clonotype: Its antigen is still unknown.

Next came a second PCR, run for about 7 to 11 cycles, which used a sample-barcoded 5' primer along with a J-beta primer mix. TCRdb ran MiXCR on the 5' RACE reads and lists one entry per CDR3 protein. The sample lists 1,300,000 or so distinct CDR3 sequences, 55% to 75% occurring once. CDR3 length: 15 amino acids. After removal of 4 bases from V and 5 bases from J, the junction contained 8 bases not matched to a gene. CDR1 SGHTA and CDR2 FQGNSA come from the germline V gene. The receptor comes from a man aged 18 to 30 in good health. The chain carries TRBV7-2 and TRBJ2-3; 8 bases agree with TRBD2. Sequencing used blood. The CDR3, as DNA: TGTGCCAGCAGCTGGGGACTAGTAAAAGGAGATACGCAGTATTTT. It codes for CASSWGLVKGDTQYF. Full variable domain (missing parts from reference TRBV7-2 and TRBJ2-3): GAGVSQSPSNKVTEKGKDVELRCDPISGHTALYWYRQSLGQGLEFLIYFQGNSAPDKSGLPSDRFSAERTGGSVSTLTIQRTQQEDSAVYLCASSWGLVKGDTQYFGPGTRLTVL.